The 19 T cell receptor beta chains below come from one sample, sequenced in a study of blood T cell repertoires in COVID-19. Assay used: immunoSEQ multiplex PCR; TCRdb lists only in-frame clones, some missing. The profile shows 120,000 to 150,000 clones, 85% to 90% of them singletons. Sequencing was carried out using peripheral blood. These receptors were obtained from a middle-aged man who had recovered from COVID-19.

The chain is built from TRBV5-1 and TRBJ2-3; a possible D gene is TRBD1 (5 bases). The germline gives CDR1 SGHRS, CDR2 YFSETQ. The length of the CDR3 is 15 residues. V lost 0 bases and J lost 3, with 11 bases in between. CDR3 sequence (DNA): TGCGCCAGCAGCTTGGATTTGGCAGGGACAGATACGCAGTATTTT. This translates into CASSLDLAGTDTQYF.

The chain has TRBV7-9 and TRBJ2-1, with D uncertain. This CDR3 is built from 14 residues. The germline gives CDR1 SEHNR, CDR2 FQNEAQ (reference sequence). V dropped 5 bases and J dropped 3 bases, with 11 bases sitting between them. Written as DNA, the CDR3 is TGTGCCAGCAGCCGATCGTCCAGCTACAATGAGCAGTTCTTC. It specifies CASSRSSSYNEQFF.

A few counts support this clone. The chain is built from TRBV7-2 and TRBJ1-2, with a tentative D call TRBD1 (6 bases). The V gene's germline CDR1 is SGHTA and CDR2 FQGNSA. The germline V and J ends were trimmed by 5 bases and 6 bases, with 16 bases remaining between them. This CDR3 contains 14 residues. The CDR3 DNA reads as TGTGCCAGCAGCCCAACGACAGGCTTCCATGGCTACACCTTC. This translates into CASSPTTGFHGYTF.

The J gene is TRBJ2-5, the V gene TRBV4-3; TRBD1 matches at 7 bases. The CDR3 sequence is 15 residues long. From germline, CDR1 is LGHNA and CDR2 YSLEER. The ends lost 0 bases at V and 5 bases at J; junction bases unmatched: 6. Written as DNA, the CDR3 is TGCGCCAGCAGCCAAGATACAGGGGTCGGTGAGACCCAGTACTTC. Translation: CASSQDTGVGETQYF.

J is TRBJ1-5 and V is TRBV28, with TRBD1 matching 8 bases. The CDR3 sequence is 15 residues long. CDR1 and CDR2 (germline): MDHEN, SYDVKM. V shed 6 bases and J 1 base; nucleotides not matched to a gene: 5. The CDR3 nucleotides are TGTGCCAGCAGGACAGGGGCGGGAAGCAATCAGCCCCAGCATTTT. Translated, it gives CASRTGAGSNQPQHF.

The chain links TRBV19 to TRBJ1-1, with 7 positions matching TRBD1. Germline values: CDR1 LNHDA, CDR2 SQIVND (reference sequence). The CDR3 length is 14 residues. The J segment lost 2 bases and the V segment lost 7 bases, leaving 7 bases of the junction unmatched. The DNA for the CDR3 is TGTGCCAGTATCTCAGGGGGAATTAACACTGAAGCTTTCTTT. This sequence encodes CASISGGINTEAFF.

Relative to its sample, this clone is medium-sized. The rearrangement joins TRBV6-2 or TRBV6-3 to TRBJ2-2, with 7 bases identical to TRBD2. V was pared by 1 base and J by 4 bases, with 9 bases of the junction left unmatched. The CDR3 loop spans 17 amino acids. CDR1 is MNHEY and CDR2 is SVGEGT in the germline V gene. The CDR3 region has the DNA TGTGCCAGCAGTTACTTGTCTAGCGCGGGGGTCACCGGGGAGCTGTTTTTT. The encoded protein is CASSYLSSAGVTGELFF.

This chain links TRBV6-5 with TRBJ2-7, with 10 nucleotides matching TRBD2. The V and J ends lost 0 bases and 2 bases, in that order; junction bases with no gene match: 4. The CDR3 sequence is 16 residues long. From germline, CDR1 is MNHEY and CDR2 SVGAGI. The CDR3 DNA follows: TGTGCCAGCAGTTACTCCGGAGCGGGGGGGACCTACGAGCAGTACTTC. It yields the protein CASSYSGAGGTYEQYF.

The chain has TRBV5-6 and TRBJ2-7; TRBD2 is a possible D gene (5 bases). V was cut by 4 bases and J by 5 bases, with 16 bases left in between. CDR1 SGHDT and CDR2 YYEEEE come from the germline V gene. The CDR3 sequence is 14 residues long. The CDR3 protein is CASSDGLAVDEQYF. The CDR3, as DNA: TGTGCCAGCAGCGACGGACTTGCCGTGGACGAGCAGTACTTC.

The table lists this clone with many counts. V usage is TRBV7-2 and J usage is TRBJ2-7; 8 bases align to TRBD2. The germline CDR1 and CDR2 sequences are SGHTA and FQGNSA. V was clipped by 4 bases and J by 7 bases; unmatched bases: 9. There are 14 residues in the CDR3. CDR3 sequence: CASSSIAGTREQYF. The CDR3 nucleotides are TGTGCCAGCAGCTCAATAGCGGGGACCAGGGAGCAGTACTTC. Complete variable domain (other parts from reference TRBV7-2 and TRBJ2-7): GAGVSQSPSNKVTEKGKDVELRCDPISGHTALYWYRQSLGQGLEFLIYFQGNSAPDKSGLPSDRFSAERTGGSVSTLTIQRTQQEDSAVYLCASSSIAGTREQYFGPGTRLTVT.

The chain carries TRBV24-1 and TRBJ1-3; D ambiguous. Trimming removed 7 bases from V and 0 bases from J, with 21 bases in between. The CDR3 is 18 residues long. CDR1 KGHDR and CDR2 SFDVKD come from the germline V gene. The CDR3 region is CATSLMARRPSSGNTIYF. The CDR3 DNA is TGTGCCACCAGCCTTATGGCGAGGCGTCCCTCCTCTGGAAACACCATATATTTT.

The chain carries TRBV2 and TRBJ2-5, with 8 positions matching TRBD1. The CDR3 has 16 amino acids. The V gene's germline CDR1 is SNHLY and CDR2 FYNNEI. V shed 3 bases, J shed 4 bases, and the junction held 10 bases outside the gene matches. CDR3 sequence (DNA): TGTGCCAGCAGTGACCAGGGGGCCGGGGTAGGAGAGACCCAGTACTTC. Amino acid sequence: CASSDQGAGVGETQYF.

The chain employs TRBV29-1 and TRBJ1-3, with 9 positions matching TRBD1. From germline, CDR1 is SQVTM and CDR2 ANQGSEA. CDR3 length: 16 amino acids. V trimming: 1 base; J trimming: 0 bases; junction bases outside the gene matches: 4. The CDR3 bases are TGCAGCGTTGAAGCTTGGGACAGGGCCTCTGGAAACACCATATATTTT. Translation: CSVEAWDRASGNTIYF.

CDR3 nucleotides: TGTGCTAGTGGACAGGGACGGAAGAACACTGAAGCTTTCTTT. Its translation: CASGQGRKNTEAFF. The V and J genes are TRBV12-5 and TRBJ1-1; D possibly corresponds to TRBD1 (6 bases). The CDR3 spans 14 residues. The V and J ends lost 6 bases and 1 base respectively, with 12 bases between them. Germline V gene sequence: CDR1 LGHNT, CDR2 FRNRAP.

J is TRBJ2-1 and V is TRBV7-9; D ambiguous. The germline gives CDR1 SEHNR, CDR2 FQNEAQ (reference sequence). The length of the CDR3 is 12 residues. The V end was cut by 7 bases, the J end by 9 bases, with 13 bases between. In DNA, the CDR3 is TGTGCCAGCACCTTCATCGGCGGTGAGCAGTTCTTC. Translated: CASTFIGGEQFF.

The table lists this clone with a count of one. The rearrangement uses TRBV12-5 and TRBJ2-3; 7 positions match TRBD2. V lost 6 bases to trimming and J lost 1 base; unmatched junction nucleotides: 4. The CDR3 runs 14 residues. CDR1 and CDR2 from the germline V gene are LGHNT and FRNRAP. This chain's CDR3 is CASGPSGGTDTQYF. CDR3 coding DNA: TGTGCTAGTGGGCCGAGCGGGGGCACAGATACGCAGTATTTT.

The gene calls are TRBV10-3 and TRBJ2-7, with TRBD1 identical over 7 bases. CDR3 length equals 13 residues. The germline CDR1 and CDR2 sequences are ENHRY and SYGVKD. V lost 4 bases and J lost 3; bases outside the gene matches: 3. The CDR3 here is CAISVGQNYEQYF. The CDR3 DNA is TGTGCCATCAGTGTGGGACAGAACTACGAGCAGTACTTC.

The chain employs TRBV2 and TRBJ2-2; perhaps TRBD1 as D (6 bases). The CDR3 consists of 14 residues. Trimming removed 11 bases from V and 7 bases from J, with 20 bases in between. From germline, CDR1 is SNHLY and CDR2 FYNNEI. Here the CDR3 reads CAGHRDTRVGELFF. CDR3 DNA sequence: TGTGCCGGACACCGGGACACCCGGGTCGGGGAGCTGTTTTTT. The whole variable domain, filled in from reference TRBV2 and TRBJ2-2, reads EPEVTQTPSHQVTQMGQEVILRCVPISNHLYFYWYRQILGQKVEFLVSFYNNEISEKSEIFDDQFSVERPDGSNFTLKIRSTKLEDSAMYFCAGHRDTRVGELFFGEGSRLTVL.

In this sample, this clone turned up once. The genes are TRBV4-3 and TRBJ2-5; 10 bases map to TRBD1. This CDR3 has 18 amino acids. Trimming took 0 bases from V and 5 from J; bases not matched to a gene: 12. From germline, CDR1 is LGHNA and CDR2 YSLEER. CDR3 coding DNA: TGCGCCAGCAGCCAAGACGTCCCTACCGGGACAGGGGCGGAGACCCAGTACTTC. It translates to CASSQDVPTGTGAETQYF.